The clone carrying this T cell receptor beta chain was seen a few times. Its antigen is as yet unknown. The data are from a study of beta chain features in type 1 diabetes. CDR1 and CDR2 from the germline V gene are SGDLS and YYNGEE. The CDR3 has 17 amino acids. V was clipped by 3 bases and J by 3 bases; unmatched bases: 11. Reverse transcribing all isolated RNA meant expressed TCRB transcripts were sequenced. TCRdb's table, derived via immunoSEQ multiplex PCR, lists solely in-frame clones and lacks some. The data contain 300,000 to 450,000 clones, roughly 13% of them seen just once; the ten biggest clones take up 0.0095% to 0.013%. Findings and limits, study-wide: Although PCR might favor shorter templates, it would do so equally in patients and controls. An over-representation of cells with high TCR expression could result from cDNA sequencing. Type 1 diabetes patients showed a moderate but significant shortening of TCRB CDR3s in all four CD4+ subsets.

This sequence joins TRBV9 and TRBJ2-1; 8 bases fit TRBD2. The sequence came from a woman between 18 and 29 years old with type 1 diabetes. Sequenced: naive CD4+ T cells from blood. Here the CDR3 reads CASSGFPSGSVYNEQFF. DNA of the CDR3: TGTGCCAGCAGCGGATTTCCTAGCGGGTCTGTCTACAATGAGCAGTTCTTC.